This entry lists 11 T cell receptor beta chains sequenced from one sample in a study of OX40 agonist ivuxolimab in advanced cancers. The table came from immunoSEQ multiplex PCR; TCRdb's copy has only in-frame clones and leaves some out. The table has roughly 77,000 clones, roughly four fifths seen once; the top ten hold around 0.51%. This specimen consisted of CD4+ or CD8+ T cells sorted from blood, obtained in a trial of the OX40 agonist ivuxolimab. The receptor source for this set is an adult with an advanced solid tumor such as melanoma, head and neck, liver or kidney cancer.

V and J are TRBV30 and TRBJ2-2; 7 positions match TRBD1. V dropped 7 bases and J dropped 1; count of bases not matched to a gene: 6. CDR3 length equals 14 residues. In germline, CDR1 is GTSNPN, CDR2 SVGIG (reference sequence). CDR3 nucleotides: TGTGCCTATACCACAGGGGTGAACACCGGGGAGCTGTTTTTT. Protein sequence: CAYTTGVNTGELFF.

The CDR3 spells CASSSIAGDYTGELFF. CDR3 in DNA: TGTGCCAGCAGCTCGATAGCGGGAGATTACACCGGGGAGCTGTTTTTT. The chain joins TRBV7-2 to TRBJ2-2, with 9 bases aligning to TRBD2. This CDR3 is built from 16 residues. V was pared by 4 bases and J by 3 bases, with 6 bases of the junction left unmatched. Germline loops: CDR1 SGHTA, CDR2 FQGNSA.

This clone appeared a few times. The chain employs TRBV2 and TRBJ1-2, with 9 nucleotides matching TRBD1. Trimming removed 5 bases from V and 8 bases from J; junction bases left unmatched: 9. Per germline, CDR1 SNHLY and CDR2 FYNNEI. The CDR3 consists of 14 residues. The CDR3 region is CASSLDRGGEGYTF. CDR3 DNA: TGTGCCAGCAGTTTGGACAGGGGAGGCGAAGGCTACACCTTC.

V gene TRBV11-2 combines with J gene TRBJ2-7; 9 bases align to TRBD1. CDR1 SGHAT and CDR2 FQNNGV come from the germline V gene. The length of the CDR3 is 16 residues. The V gene end was trimmed by 2 bases and the J gene end by 7 bases; junction bases not matched to a gene: 12. The CDR3 protein is CASSLQTGGAGGEQYF. The CDR3 DNA reads as TGTGCCAGCAGCTTACAAACAGGGGGCGCAGGAGGGGAGCAGTACTTC. Complete variable domain (other parts from reference TRBV11-2 and TRBJ2-7): EAGVAQSPRYKIIEKRQSVAFWCNPISGHATLYWYQQILGQGPKLLIQFQNNGVVDDSQLPKDRFSAERLKGVDSTLKIQPAKLEDSAVYLCASSLQTGGAGGEQYFGPGTRLTVT.

This rearrangement joins TRBV21-1 to TRBJ2-7; the table's D call TRBD1 went unverified against the DNA. TRBV21-1 is flagged as a pseudogene. The CDR3 contains 15 residues. CDR3 sequence: CASSKGRQGTYEQYF. The CDR3 region has the DNA TGTGCCAGCAGCAAAGGGCGGCAGGGCACCTACGAGCAGTACTTC.

This chain connects TRBV10-3 to TRBJ2-1; 11 positions agree with TRBD1. Looked up from germline, CDR1 is ENHRY and CDR2 is SYGVKD. V dropped 1 base and J dropped 4; count of bases not matched to a gene: 3. This CDR3 comprises 16 residues. CDR3 bases: TGTGCCATCAGTGAGTTGGACAGGGGGCGGTACAATGAGCAGTTCTTC. Translating gives CAISELDRGRYNEQFF.

The chain carries TRBV25-1 and TRBJ2-5; 9 nucleotides agree with TRBD1. The CDR3 is 15 residues long. Germline CDR1 MGHDK, CDR2 SYGVNS. Losses at the gene ends were 3 bases for V and 5 bases for J; bases not matched to a gene: 7. The CDR3 DNA sequence: TGTGCCAGCAGTGACCCAGGACAGGGGCGGGAGACCCAGTACTTC. Translation gives CASSDPGQGRETQYF.

A few counts support this clone. This chain connects TRBV11-2 to TRBJ1-1; D call uncertain. CDR3 size: 13 residues. Trimming cost V 1 base and J 3 bases, with 6 bases left between them. Germline V gene lookup returns CDR1 SGHAT and CDR2 FQNNGV. This CDR3 reads CASSLGLDTEAFF. CDR3 bases: TGTGCCAGCAGCTTAGGTTTGGACACTGAAGCTTTCTTT.

The chain employs TRBV7-2 and TRBJ1-2; D is uncertain. Deletions cut 6 bases from V and 4 bases from J, with 12 bases between. Germline CDR1 SGHTA, CDR2 FQGNSA. The CDR3 contains 13 residues. The CDR3 DNA reads TGTGCCAGCAGTCCTTGGCAGAGCTATGGCTACACCTTC. Amino acids: CASSPWQSYGYTF.

The chain is built from TRBV5-4 and TRBJ2-1; 9 bases agree with TRBD1. The CDR3 runs to 16 residues. V was clipped by 7 bases and J by 6 bases; unmatched bases: 14. Germline-derived CDR1 and CDR2 are SGHNT and YYREEE (reference sequence). The CDR3 region is CASSRGTGFFPNEQFF. CDR3 sequence (DNA): TGTGCCAGCTCCCGGGGGACAGGGTTTTTTCCCAATGAGCAGTTCTTC.

The J gene is TRBJ2-7, the V gene TRBV7-2, with D perhaps being TRBD1 or TRBD2 (5 bases each). The V gene's germline CDR1 is SGHTA and CDR2 FQGNSA. This CDR3 is 16 amino acids long. Deletions cut 4 bases from V and 4 bases from J, with 20 bases between. Written as DNA, the CDR3 is TGTGCCAGCAGCTCCCGGAATGTTAGGGACGCGTACGAGCAGTACTTC. Translated: CASSSRNVRDAYEQYF.